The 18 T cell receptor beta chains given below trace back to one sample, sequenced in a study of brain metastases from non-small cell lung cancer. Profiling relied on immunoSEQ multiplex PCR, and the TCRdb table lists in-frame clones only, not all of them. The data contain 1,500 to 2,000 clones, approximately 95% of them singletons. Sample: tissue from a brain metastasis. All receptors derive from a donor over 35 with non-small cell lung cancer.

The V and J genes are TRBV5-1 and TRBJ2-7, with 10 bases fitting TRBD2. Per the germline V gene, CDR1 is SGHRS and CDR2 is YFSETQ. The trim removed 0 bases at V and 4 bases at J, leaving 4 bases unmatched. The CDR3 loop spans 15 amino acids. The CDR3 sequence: CASSLASGGVYEQYF. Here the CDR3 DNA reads TGCGCCAGCAGCTTGGCTAGCGGGGGCGTTTACGAGCAGTACTTC.

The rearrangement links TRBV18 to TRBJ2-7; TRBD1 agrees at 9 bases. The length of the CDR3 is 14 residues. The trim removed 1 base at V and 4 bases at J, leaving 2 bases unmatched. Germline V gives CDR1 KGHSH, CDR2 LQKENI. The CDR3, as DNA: TGTGCCAGCTCACCACAAGGGACAGGGTACGAGCAGTACTTC. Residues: CASSPQGTGYEQYF.

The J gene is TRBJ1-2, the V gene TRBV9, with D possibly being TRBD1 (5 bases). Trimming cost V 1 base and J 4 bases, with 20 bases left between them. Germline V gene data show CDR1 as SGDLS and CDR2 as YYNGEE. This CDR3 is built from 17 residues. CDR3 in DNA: TGTGCCAGCAGCGTAATTGGTGGGGCAGGCCTAAGCTATGGCTACACCTTC. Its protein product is CASSVIGGAGLSYGYTF.

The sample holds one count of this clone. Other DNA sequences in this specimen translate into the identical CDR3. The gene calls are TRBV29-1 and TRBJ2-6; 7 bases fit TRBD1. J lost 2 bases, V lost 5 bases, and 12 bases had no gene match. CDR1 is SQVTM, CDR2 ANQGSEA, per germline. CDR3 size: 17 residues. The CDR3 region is CSVTGQEPRTGANVLTF. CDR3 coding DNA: TGCAGCGTTACCGGACAGGAACCTCGGACTGGGGCCAACGTCCTGACTTTC. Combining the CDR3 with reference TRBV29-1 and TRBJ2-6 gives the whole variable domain SAVISQKPSRDICQRGTSLTIQCQVDSQVTMMFWYRQQPGQSLTLIATANQGSEATYESGFVIDKFPISRPNLTFSTLTVSNMSPEDSSIYLCSVTGQEPRTGANVLTFGAGSRLTVL.

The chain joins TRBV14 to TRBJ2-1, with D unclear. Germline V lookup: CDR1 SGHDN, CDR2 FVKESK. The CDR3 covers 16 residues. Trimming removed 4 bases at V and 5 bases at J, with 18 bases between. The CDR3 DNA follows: TGTGCCAGCAGCCCAGGACGGCGGCTATGGGACAATGAGCAGTTCTTC. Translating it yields CASSPGRRLWDNEQFF. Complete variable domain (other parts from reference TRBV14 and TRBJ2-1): EAGVTQFPSHSVIEKGQTVTLRCDPISGHDNLYWYRRVMGKEIKFLLHFVKESKQDESGMPNNRFLAERTGGTYSTLKVQPAELEDSGVYFCASSPGRRLWDNEQFFGPGTRLTVL.

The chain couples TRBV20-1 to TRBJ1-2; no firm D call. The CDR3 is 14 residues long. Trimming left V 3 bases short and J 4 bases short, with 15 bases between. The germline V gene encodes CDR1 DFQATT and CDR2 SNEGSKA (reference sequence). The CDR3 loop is CSASTTDGSYGYTF. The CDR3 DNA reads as TGCAGTGCTAGTACGACCGACGGATCCTATGGCTACACCTTC.

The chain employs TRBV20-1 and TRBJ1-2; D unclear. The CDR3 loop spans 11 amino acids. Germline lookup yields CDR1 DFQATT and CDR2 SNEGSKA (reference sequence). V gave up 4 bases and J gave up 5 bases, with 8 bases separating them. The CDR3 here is CSATGPYGYTF. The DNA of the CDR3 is TGCAGTGCTACGGGCCCTTATGGCTACACCTTC.

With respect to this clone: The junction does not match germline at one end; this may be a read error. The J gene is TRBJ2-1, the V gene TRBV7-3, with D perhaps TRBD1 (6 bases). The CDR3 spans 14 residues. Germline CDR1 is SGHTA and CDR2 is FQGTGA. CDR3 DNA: TGTGTCAGCAGCTCATTGGACAGTCGTGGTGAGCAGTTCTTC. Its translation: CVSSSLDSRGEQFF. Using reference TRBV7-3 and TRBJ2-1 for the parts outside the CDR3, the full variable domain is GAGVSQTPSNKVTEKGKYVELRCDPISGHTALYWYRQSLGQGPEFLIYFQGTGAADDSGLPNDRFFAVRPEGSVSTLKIQRTERGDSAVYLCVSSSLDSRGEQFFGPGTRLTVL.

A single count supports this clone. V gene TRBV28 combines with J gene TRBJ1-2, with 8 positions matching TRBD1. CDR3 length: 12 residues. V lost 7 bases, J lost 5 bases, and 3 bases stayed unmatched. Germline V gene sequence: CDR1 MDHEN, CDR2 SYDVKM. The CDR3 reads CASKDRGYGYTF. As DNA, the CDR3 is TGTGCCAGCAAAGACAGGGGATATGGCTACACCTTC.

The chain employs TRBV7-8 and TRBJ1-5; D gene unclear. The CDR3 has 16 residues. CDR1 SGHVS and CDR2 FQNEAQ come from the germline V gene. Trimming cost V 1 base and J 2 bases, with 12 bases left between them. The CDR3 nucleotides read TGTGCCAGCAGCTTAGTTTACGGGCGCGGCAATCAGCCCCAGCATTTT. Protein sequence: CASSLVYGRGNQPQHF.

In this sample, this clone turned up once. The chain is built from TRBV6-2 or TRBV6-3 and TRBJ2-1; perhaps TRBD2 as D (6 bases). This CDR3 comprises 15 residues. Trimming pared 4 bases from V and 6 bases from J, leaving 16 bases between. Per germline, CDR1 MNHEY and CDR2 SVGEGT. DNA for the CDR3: TGTGCCAGCAGTTCACGGGAGCCCTCTCTCAATGAGCAGTTCTTC. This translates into CASSSREPSLNEQFF.

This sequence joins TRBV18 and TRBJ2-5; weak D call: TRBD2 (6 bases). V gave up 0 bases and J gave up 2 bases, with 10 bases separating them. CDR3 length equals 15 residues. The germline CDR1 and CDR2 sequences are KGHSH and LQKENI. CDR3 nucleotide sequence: TGTGCCAGCTCACCACCCGGGACTTATCAAGAGACCCAGTACTTC. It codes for CASSPPGTYQETQYF.

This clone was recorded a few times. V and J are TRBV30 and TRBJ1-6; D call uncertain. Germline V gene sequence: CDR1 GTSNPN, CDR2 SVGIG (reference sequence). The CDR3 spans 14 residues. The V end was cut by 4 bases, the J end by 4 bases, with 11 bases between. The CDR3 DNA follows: TGTGCCTGGAACCGAGGGCAGTATAATTCACCCCTCCACTTT. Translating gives CAWNRGQYNSPLHF.

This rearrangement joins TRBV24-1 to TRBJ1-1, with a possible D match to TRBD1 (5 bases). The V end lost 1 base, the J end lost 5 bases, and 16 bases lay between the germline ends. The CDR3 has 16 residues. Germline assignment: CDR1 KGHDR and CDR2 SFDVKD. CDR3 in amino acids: CATSDLVLAWGTEAFF. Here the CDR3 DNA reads TGTGCCACCAGTGATTTAGTACTAGCCTGGGGGACTGAAGCTTTCTTT.

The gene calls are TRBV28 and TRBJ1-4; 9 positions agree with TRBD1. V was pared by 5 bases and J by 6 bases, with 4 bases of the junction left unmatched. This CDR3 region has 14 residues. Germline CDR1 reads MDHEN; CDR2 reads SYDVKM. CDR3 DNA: TGTGCCAGCAGTGAAGGGACAGGGTATGAAAAACTGTTTTTT. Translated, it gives CASSEGTGYEKLFF.

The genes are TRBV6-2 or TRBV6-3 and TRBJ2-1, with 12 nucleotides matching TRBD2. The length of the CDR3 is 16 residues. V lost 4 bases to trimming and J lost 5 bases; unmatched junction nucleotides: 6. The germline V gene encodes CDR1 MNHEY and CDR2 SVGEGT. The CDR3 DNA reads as TGTGCCAGCAGTTCTCGGACTAGCGGGGAACACAATGAGCAGTTCTTC. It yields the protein CASSSRTSGEHNEQFF.

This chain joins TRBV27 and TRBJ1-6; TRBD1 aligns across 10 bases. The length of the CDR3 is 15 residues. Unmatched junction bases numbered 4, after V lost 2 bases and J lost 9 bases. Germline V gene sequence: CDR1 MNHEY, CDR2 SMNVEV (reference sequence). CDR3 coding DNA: TGTGCCAGCAGTTTAGGTTGGGACAGGGGTTCACCCCTCCACTTT. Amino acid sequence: CASSLGWDRGSPLHF.

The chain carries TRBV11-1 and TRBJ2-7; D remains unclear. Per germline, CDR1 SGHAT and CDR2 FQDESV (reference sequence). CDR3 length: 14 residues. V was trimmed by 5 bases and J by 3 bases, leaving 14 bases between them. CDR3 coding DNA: TGTGCCAGCAGCCCGACGACAAACCGCTACGAGCAGTACTTC. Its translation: CASSPTTNRYEQYF.